The 21 T cell receptor beta chains presented below share a single source sample, sequenced in a study of blood T cells in healthy people across ages (dated by TCRdb to the mid-2010s). Receptors were amplified or captured by 5' RACE. The listed sequencing device is Illumina HiSeq 2500. A second PCR of roughly 7 to 11 cycles was performed with a sample-barcoded 5' primer and a J-beta primer mix. Clones were called with MiXCR by TCRdb after fastp trimmed the public reads at Q25, and only in-frame beta chains were retained. Identical CDR3 proteins give one entry, which carries the most common genes and DNA. The sample has under 1,000,000 distinct CDR3 sequences on record, roughly 35% of them singletons. The ten largest clonotypes hold roughly 13% of the sample. Sequenced material: blood. Receptors originate from a man aged 18 to 29 in good health.

This CDR3 is CASKEGSSSRYGYTF. CDR3 bases: TGCGCCAGCAAAGAGGGTTCCTCTTCTAGGTATGGCTACACCTTC. The rearrangement links TRBV5-1 to TRBJ1-2; D call uncertain. Trimming shortened V by 6 bases and J by 5 bases, and 20 bases separated the two germline ends. The CDR3 length is 15 residues. CDR1 is SGHRS, CDR2 YFSETQ, per germline.

This clonotype showed up just a few times. This chain links TRBV21-1 with TRBJ2-4; the tabulated D call, TRBD2, remains unverified against the DNA. TRBV21-1 has pseudogene status. CDR3 length: 16 residues. Here the CDR3 reads CASSPIIERGSLCQYF. CDR3 DNA: TGTGCCAGCAGCCCAATAATAGAGCGGGGGTCCCTTTGTCAGTACTTC.

This clonotype appeared a few times. The genes are TRBV27 and TRBJ2-2; no clear D. Germline CDR1 is MNHEY and CDR2 is SMNVEV (reference sequence). This CDR3 contains 12 residues. Trimming shortened V by 7 bases and J by 6 bases, and 9 bases separated the two germline ends. This CDR3 is CASTDAPGELFF. As DNA, the CDR3 is TGTGCCAGCACCGACGCCCCCGGGGAGCTGTTTTTT.

This clonotype was seen more than once but under ten times. Here the CDR3 DNA reads TGTGCCAGCAGCCCGGGACAGGGGGCTATGTACGAGCAGTACTTC. Protein: CASSPGQGAMYEQYF. This chain connects TRBV5-6 to TRBJ2-7; TRBD1 matches at 12 bases. The CDR3 length is 15 residues. CDR1 is SGHDT and CDR2 is YYEEEE in the germline V gene. The V and J ends lost 4 bases and 4 bases, in that order; junction bases with no gene match: 6.

The chain has TRBV20-1 and TRBJ2-5, with TRBD1 identical over 8 bases. This CDR3 spans 16 amino acids. Trimming removed 2 bases from V and 5 bases from J; junction bases left unmatched: 13. CDR1 and CDR2 from the germline V gene are DFQATT and SNEGSKA (reference sequence). The CDR3 DNA is TGCAGTGCTAGATCCCCGTGGCAGGGGGCAGGGGAGACCCAGTACTTC. Amino acid sequence: CSARSPWQGAGETQYF.

This clonotype was detected many times. The chain carries TRBV27 and TRBJ2-7; 8 positions match TRBD1. Germline trimming cut 5 bases from V and 0 bases from J; bases unmatched to any gene: 9. Germline loops: CDR1 MNHEY, CDR2 SMNVEV (reference sequence). This CDR3 contains 16 residues. DNA of the CDR3: TGTGCCAGCAGTACAACACGGGACAGGAGCTCCTACGAGCAGTACTTC. This gives the protein CASSTTRDRSSYEQYF.

The sample holds many counts of this clonotype. In DNA, the CDR3 is TGTGCCAGCAGCCCTACCCGGACTAGCGGGGATACGCAGTATTTT. Protein sequence: CASSPTRTSGDTQYF. The chain recombines TRBV7-2 with TRBJ2-3; TRBD2 matches 11 bases. Germline V gene lookup returns CDR1 SGHTA and CDR2 FQGNSA. There are 15 residues in the CDR3. Trimming took 5 bases from V and 6 from J; bases not matched to a gene: 7. Filled out from reference TRBV7-2 and TRBJ2-3, the complete variable domain reads GAGVSQSPSNKVTEKGKDVELRCDPISGHTALYWYRQSLGQGLEFLIYFQGNSAPDKSGLPSDRFSAERTGGSVSTLTIQRTQQEDSAVYLCASSPTRTSGDTQYFGPGTRLTVL.

This clonotype was observed many times. V and J are TRBV3-1 and TRBJ2-3, with D possibly TRBD2 on 5 matching bases. The CDR3 is 14 amino acids. Trimming shortened V by 1 base and J by 4 bases, and 9 bases separated the two germline ends. CDR1 is LGHDT, CDR2 YNNKEL, per germline (reference sequence). The CDR3 sequence: CASSQGLAPDTQYF. For the CDR3, the DNA is TGTGCCAGCAGCCAAGGGCTAGCCCCAGATACGCAGTATTTT.

This chain links TRBV7-8 with TRBJ2-7; TRBD2 matches 7 bases. V trimming: 2 bases; J trimming: 7 bases; junction bases outside the gene matches: 8. Germline V gene sequence: CDR1 SGHVS, CDR2 FQNEAQ. This CDR3 contains 14 residues. DNA for the CDR3: TGTGCCAGCAGCTTAAGGGAGGGGAGGGGTGAGCAGTACTTC. Translation: CASSLREGRGEQYF.

The V call is TRBV14, the J call TRBJ1-1; no firm D call. The V gene's germline CDR1 is SGHDN and CDR2 FVKESK. The CDR3 length is 15 residues. V lost 4 bases and J 4 bases, leaving 16 bases between the germline ends. The DNA of the CDR3 is TGTGCCAGCAGCCTATCGGGGAGTTTTAGCACTGAAGCTTTCTTT. Protein sequence: CASSLSGSFSTEAFF. Using reference TRBV14 and TRBJ1-1 for the parts outside the CDR3, the full variable domain is EAGVTQFPSHSVIEKGQTVTLRCDPISGHDNLYWYRRVMGKEIKFLLHFVKESKQDESGMPNNRFLAERTGGTYSTLKVQPAELEDSGVYFCASSLSGSFSTEAFFGQGTRLTVV.

The rearrangement uses TRBV4-1 and TRBJ1-4; no reliable D call. The CDR3 loop spans 15 amino acids. Germline lookup yields CDR1 MGHRA and CDR2 YSYEKL. The V and J ends lost 0 bases and 0 bases respectively, with 5 bases between them. The CDR3 nucleotides are TGCGCCAGCAGCCAAGAAGCCTCAACTAATGAAAAACTGTTTTTT. As protein: CASSQEASTNEKLFF.

This clonotype was recorded a few times. The chain links TRBV20-1 to TRBJ2-1, with D maybe TRBD2 (5 bases). The J call may be incorrect, as the DNA end agrees better with TRBJ2-7. The CDR3 runs to 14 residues. Germline-derived CDR1 and CDR2 are DFQATT and SNEGSKA (reference sequence). The DNA of the CDR3 is TGCAGTGCTAGAGGGGCTAGCTCCTACAATGAGCAGTACTTC. Amino acid sequence: CSARGASSYNEQYF.

This clonotype has only a few counts. The rearrangement joins TRBV5-5 to TRBJ2-3, with 7 bases lining up with TRBD2. Germline V lookup: CDR1 SGHKS, CDR2 YYEKEE (reference sequence). The CDR3 is made up of 17 amino acids. Trimming cost V 4 bases and J 0 bases; bases outside gene matches: 11. In DNA form, the CDR3 reads TGTGCCAGCAGCCTAACAGCGGGATATGATAGCACAGATACGCAGTATTTT. It translates to CASSLTAGYDSTDTQYF.

The chain recombines TRBV20-1 with TRBJ2-3, with TRBD2 identical over 9 bases. J was trimmed by 6 bases and V by 5 bases; bases with no gene match: 6. Germline V gives CDR1 DFQATT, CDR2 SNEGSKA (reference sequence). This CDR3 spans 13 amino acids. The CDR3 spells CSAPKRGVDTQYF. Written as DNA, the CDR3 is TGCAGTGCTCCGAAGCGGGGGGTCGATACGCAGTATTTT.

The chain has TRBV14 and TRBJ1-1; the D gene is possibly TRBD1 (6 bases). From germline, CDR1 is SGHDN and CDR2 FVKESK. CDR3 length equals 15 residues. Trimming took 8 bases from V and 0 from J, leaving 16 bases between them. In DNA, the CDR3 is TGTGCCAGCCCGTGGGGGCAGCCCATGAACACTGAAGCTTTCTTT. Translation: CASPWGQPMNTEAFF.

V usage is TRBV11-2 and J usage is TRBJ1-1, with 7 bases identical to TRBD1. The CDR3 totals 14 residues. Germline V gene sequence: CDR1 SGHAT, CDR2 FQNNGV. Trimming at V came to 4 bases and at J to 4 bases, leaving 6 bases not matched to a gene. The CDR3 reads CASSSPTGPTEAFF. CDR3 DNA sequence: TGTGCCAGCAGCTCCCCGACAGGGCCCACTGAAGCTTTCTTT. The full variable domain, its missing parts supplied by reference TRBV11-2 and TRBJ1-1, is EAGVAQSPRYKIIEKRQSVAFWCNPISGHATLYWYQQILGQGPKLLIQFQNNGVVDDSQLPKDRFSAERLKGVDSTLKIQPAKLEDSAVYLCASSSPTGPTEAFFGQGTRLTVV.

This clonotype was recorded a few times. An end of the junction differs from the germline gene, which may be a read error. This chain connects TRBV6-5 to TRBJ2-7, with unresolved D. The V gene's germline CDR1 is MNHEY and CDR2 SVGAGI. The length of the CDR3 is 15 residues. Here the CDR3 DNA reads TGTGCCAGCAGCTACTCTGCGGATTCCTCCTACGAGCAGTACTTC. Translated, it gives CASSYSADSSYEQYF.

V usage is TRBV25-1 and J usage is TRBJ1-2; D is unclear. Deletions cut 1 base from V and 8 bases from J, with 14 bases between. Germline V CDR1 and CDR2: MGHDK, SYGVNS. This CDR3 has 14 amino acids. In DNA, the CDR3 is TGTGCCAGCAGTGAATGGCGGGGTGCGTCCGGCTACACCTTC. Residues: CASSEWRGASGYTF.

This clonotype was counted only a few times. The rearrangement joins TRBV4-1 to TRBJ1-1, with 7 bases aligning to TRBD1. The length of the CDR3 is 14 residues. Trimming took 0 bases from V and 7 from J; bases not matched to a gene: 5. CDR1 is MGHRA, CDR2 YSYEKL, per germline. The chain's CDR3 is CASSQEPGGNEAFF. The DNA of the CDR3 is TGCGCCAGCAGCCAAGAACCAGGGGGGAATGAAGCTTTCTTT.

The chain carries TRBV5-1 and TRBJ2-1; D not resolved. Deletions cut 7 bases from V and 0 bases from J, with 14 bases between. The CDR3 has 15 residues. CDR1 is SGHRS and CDR2 is YFSETQ in the germline V gene. CDR3 sequence (DNA): TGCGCCAGCGCACGTGGGAAGAGCTCCTACAATGAGCAGTTCTTC. This translates into CASARGKSSYNEQFF. Based on the CDR3 plus reference TRBV5-1 and TRBJ2-1, the full variable domain is KAGVTQTPRYLIKTRGQQVTLSCSPISGHRSVSWYQQTPGQGLQFLFEYFSETQRNKGNFPGRFSGRQFSNSRSEMNVSTLELGDSALYLCASARGKSSYNEQFFGPGTRLTVL.

The CDR3 nucleotides are TGTGCCAGCAGTGGGGACAGTAGGACTAGCGGGGGTGCCGGGGAGCTGTTTTTT. Its translation is CASSGDSRTSGGAGELFF. The chain carries TRBV2 and TRBJ2-2; 13 bases are a match to TRBD2. Germline V gives CDR1 SNHLY, CDR2 FYNNEI. The CDR3 spans 18 residues. V lost 4 bases and J lost 6; bases outside the gene matches: 11.